Reported below is one T cell receptor beta chain. Its matching antigen is unknown. The data derive from a study of T cells in Graves' hyperthyroidism and ophthalmopathy. J gave up 9 bases and V 5 bases, and 9 bases lay outside the gene matches. This CDR3 is 14 amino acids long. Germline CDR1 reads LNHDA; CDR2 reads SQIVND (reference sequence). Amplification of TCR beta CDR3 regions was performed using RNA transcripts as template. HTBI primers were the set used in a first-round RT-PCR of the TCR CDR3. TCRdb ran MiXCR on the multiplex PCR reads and lists one entry per CDR3 protein. The sample has around 760,000 distinct CDR3 sequences, approximately 36% seen once. Stable disease denoted Graves' hyperthyroidism without ophthalmopathy progression within 18 months. The study's findings and limits: Patients with ophthalmopathy were separated from those with stable hyperthyroidism by a 13 V-J model.

The sequencing sample was made of blood. The chain has TRBV19 and TRBJ1-5; 8 bases map to TRBD1. The receptor comes from a middle-aged woman with Graves' hyperthyroidism. The CDR3 DNA sequence: TGTGCCAGTAGTGATGACAGGGGTGGCCGGCCCCAGCATTTT. Translated: CASSDDRGGRPQHF. The full variable domain, its missing parts supplied by reference TRBV19 and TRBJ1-5, is DGGITQSPKYLFRKEGQNVTLSCEQNLNHDAMYWYRQDPGQGLRLIYYSQIVNDFQKGDIAEGYSVSREKKESFPLTVTSAQKNPTAFYLCASSDDRGGRPQHFGDGTRLSIL.